Sequencing of this TCR beta chain was carried out in a study of blood T cell repertoires in COVID-19. At the level of the study: The study drew acute and convalescent COVID-19 samples from the United States, Italy and Spain. PBMCs, B-cell-depleted T cells, or T cells were the source of the cDNA or gDNA that made up the material.

The V end lost 5 bases, the J end lost 3 bases, and 13 bases lay between the germline ends. Germline V gives CDR1 LNHDA, CDR2 SQIVND (reference sequence). CDR3 length: 15 amino acids. Authors' data handling: Quantification of nucleated cells was approximated via reference gene primer amplification. The protocol was immunoSEQ multiplex PCR, while the TCRdb copy is restricted to in-frame clones and leaves out a portion. The V and J calls and clone size come from that table; D and trimming were worked out from the DNA. The sample carries 95,000 to 150,000 clones, more than 75% recorded once. This chain uses TRBV19 with TRBJ1-4; maybe TRBD1 (6 bases). The TCR comes from a human donor in a cohort sampled during active COVID-19. The source material was peripheral blood. DNA of the CDR3: TGTGCCAGTAGTTGGGGGCAGTCGTCTAATGAAAAACTGTTTTTT. Its translation is CASSWGQSSNEKLFF. The full variable domain, completed using reference TRBV19 and TRBJ1-4, is DGGITQSPKYLFRKEGQNVTLSCEQNLNHDAMYWYRQDPGQGLRLIYYSQIVNDFQKGDIAEGYSVSREKKESFPLTVTSAQKNPTAFYLCASSWGQSSNEKLFFGSGTQLSVL.